Listed below are T cell receptor beta chains from one sample, sequenced in a study of cytomegalovirus exposure and HLA in healthy donors. Sequencing used immunoSEQ multiplex PCR; TCRdb keeps in-frame clones, though not all of them. The sample has some 67,000 clones, about 80% seen once; the top ten hold 7.8%. Sequencing was carried out using PBMCs. The source is a man aged 60 to 75 in good health and CMV-seropositive. The CDR3 runs from the conserved cysteine through the conserved F or W. A D gene is named only where the DNA matches it firmly. Expanded clones get a size class; other rows say once, few or many, or leave the size out.

>TRBJ1-1|NA|NA|TRBV25-1
TGTGCCAGCAGTAACAGCTATAACACTGAAGCTTTCTTT
CASSNSYNTEAFF
>TRBJ1-1|NA|NA|TRBV11-3
TGTGCCAGCAGCTTAGGGGAGGGGAACACTGAAGCTTTCTTT
CASSLGEGNTEAFF
>TRBJ1-2|TRBD1|NA|TRBV6-1
TGTGCCAGCAGTGATCCGGGACAGGGACACTATGGCTACACCTTC
CASSDPGQGHYGYTF
>TRBJ2-7|NA|NA|TRBV11-3
TGTGCCAGCAGCTTACCACAGCCGCCCTACGAGCAGTACTTC
CASSLPQPPYEQYF
>TRBJ1-5|NA|NA|TRBV19
TGTGCCAGTAAGGTGAGGGAGGATAGCAATCAGCCCCAGCATTTT
CASKVREDSNQPQHF
>TRBJ2-7|NA|NA|TRBV5-1
TGCGCCAGCAGCTTGGACACCTACGAGCAGTACTTC
CASSLDTYEQYF
>TRBJ2-7|NA|NA|TRBV10-3
TGTGCCATCAGTGAGACAGCGGCCTACGAGCAGTACTTC
CAISETAAYEQYF
>TRBJ2-3|TRBD1|NA|TRBV6-5
TGTGCCAGCAGTGGACAGGGCACAGATACGCAGTATTTT
CASSGQGTDTQYF
>TRBJ2-3|TRBD2|NA|TRBV19
TGTGCCAGTAGTATAGAAGGAACTAGCGGGGGAACAGATACGCAGTATTTT
CASSIEGTSGGTDTQYF
>TRBJ2-1|TRBD2|NA|TRBV5-1
TGCGCCAGCAGCTTGGGTGCTCTGCGGGGGGGATTGGAAAACAATGAGCAGTTCTTC
CASSLGALRGGLENNEQFF
>TRBJ2-5|NA|once|TRBV6-6
TGTGCCAGCAGTTACTCGACACAGCATAAACAAGAGACCCAGTACTTC
CASSYSTQHKQETQYF
>TRBJ2-1|TRBD2|NA|TRBV25-1
TGTGCCAGCAGTGGTCTAGGGCGGGGGGGCTCCTACAATGAGCAGTTCTTC
CASSGLGRGGSYNEQFF
>TRBJ2-7|TRBD2|NA|TRBV10-3
TGTGCCATCAGTGATCCTACTAGCGGGAGGGCAGGCGAGCAGTACTTC
CAISDPTSGRAGEQYF
>TRBJ2-2|NA|once|TRBV4-1
TGCGCCAGCAGCCACAGCAGGGTAGGCACCGGGGAGCTGTTTTTT
CASSHSRVGTGELFF
>TRBJ1-4|TRBD1|NA|TRBV6-5
TGTGCCAGCAGTTATCGGACAGGCTCGTCATTAGAAAAACTGTTTTTT
CASSYRTGSSLEKLFF
>TRBJ2-3|TRBD2|NA|TRBV7-9
TGTGCCAGCAGCTTATCCCCGATTAGCGGGAGTGGTGCAGATACGCAGTATTTT
CASSLSPISGSGADTQYF
>TRBJ2-5|TRBD1|NA|TRBV7-7
TGTGCTAGCAGCTTAAGCCCGACAGGGGGCAAAGAGACCCAGTACTTC
CASSLSPTGGKETQYF
>TRBJ2-6|NA|NA|TRBV11-3
TGTGCCAGCAGCTTAAATACGGCTCAGGGAACGGGGGCCAACGTCCTGACTTTC
CASSLNTAQGTGANVLTF
>TRBJ2-5|TRBD2|few|TRBV11-3
TGTGCCAGCAGCTTAGAAATGTCAGCTAGCGGGAAGGAGACCCAGTACTTC
CASSLEMSASGKETQYF
>TRBJ1-1|NA|NA|TRBV10-3
TGTGCCATCAGTGATGTTCCTCCCAACACTGAAGCTTTCTTT
CAISDVPPNTEAFF
>TRBJ1-1|TRBD1|few|TRBV11-3
TGTGCCAGCAGGACTCAACGGACAGGGTTTTCCACTGAAGCTTTCTTT
CASRTQRTGFSTEAFF
>TRBJ1-2|TRBD1|few|TRBV11-3
TGTGCCAGCAGCTTAATGAGGACAGGACCGAACTATGGCTACACCTTC
CASSLMRTGPNYGYTF
>TRBJ1-1|NA|NA|TRBV6-6
TGTGCCAGCAGTTACACAGGTTACACTGAAGCTTTCTTT
CASSYTGYTEAFF
>TRBJ2-7|NA|NA|TRBV5-5
TGTGCCAGCAGCTTGATAGGGGTTTCCTCCTACGAGCAGTACTTC
CASSLIGVSSYEQYF
>TRBJ2-1|TRBD1|NA|TRBV19
TGTGCCAGTAGTACAACGACAGGGGGCAGGGTCAATGAGCAGTTCTTC
CASSTTTGGRVNEQFF
>TRBJ2-7|TRBD2|few|TRBV5-4
TGTGCCAGCAGCTTGGATCTAGCGGGGGCCTACGAGCAGTACTTC
CASSLDLAGAYEQYF
>TRBJ2-3|NA|few|TRBV10-2
TGCGCCAGCAGTGAGGGAGGCACAGATACGCAGTATTTT
CASSEGGTDTQYF
>TRBJ1-1|NA|NA|TRBV7-2
TGTGCCAGCAGCCGGTCGGTTTACGTCGAAGCTTTCTTT
CASSRSVYVEAFF
>TRBJ1-1|NA|once|TRBV6-5
TGTGCCAGCAAGGGGGGGCTGAACACTGAAGCTTTCTTT
CASKGGLNTEAFF
>TRBJ2-5|NA|NA|TRBV25-1
TGTGCCAGCCTCCGGGGGAGTAGTCAGGAGACCCAGTACTTC
CASLRGSSQETQYF
>TRBJ1-5|TRBD1|few|TRBV6-5
TGTGCCAGCAGCCGGGACAGGGCTAGCAATCAGCCCCAGCATTTT
CASSRDRASNQPQHF
>TRBJ2-1|TRBD2|NA|TRBV7-9
TGTGCCAGCAGCTTAGCGCTGGGCGGGAGGGGTAATGAGCAGTTCTTC
CASSLALGGRGNEQFF
>TRBJ1-2|TRBD1|NA|TRBV5-1
TGCGCCAGCAGCTTGTCATTCGGACAGGGGGCGGGAGGCTACACCTTC
CASSLSFGQGAGGYTF
>TRBJ2-1|TRBD2|few|TRBV6-4
TGTGCCAGCAGTGACTCAGTTAGCGGGGCCCACAATGAGCAGTTCTTC
CASSDSVSGAHNEQFF
>TRBJ2-6|TRBD1|few|TRBV7-9
TGTGCCAGCAGCTTAGGGACAGGGGGTTCCGGGGCCAACGTCCTGACTTTC
CASSLGTGGSGANVLTF
>TRBJ2-3|TRBD2|NA|TRBV10-3
TGTGCCATGAGCAGGGGACTAGCGGACACAGATACGCAGTATTTT
CAMSRGLADTDTQYF
>TRBJ1-1|NA|NA|TRBV5-6
TGTGCCAGCAGCTGGCCGAATGGAGGGAACACTGAAGCTTTCTTT
CASSWPNGGNTEAFF
>TRBJ2-7|TRBD2|NA|TRBV5-1
TGCGCCAGCAGCTTCGCGGGGGGGCCCTACGAGCAGTACTTC
CASSFAGGPYEQYF
>TRBJ2-4|NA|NA|TRBV7-9
TGTGCCAGCAGCTTAGGCAGGGTGGGAAACATTCAGTACTTC
CASSLGRVGNIQYF
>TRBJ1-4|NA|few|TRBV2
TGTGCCAGCAGTGAAGCGCCGGCAACTAATGAAAAACTGTTTTTT
CASSEAPATNEKLFF
>TRBJ1-1|NA|NA|TRBV6-6
TGTGCCAGCAGATACACAGGAGCCAACACTGAAGCTTTCTTT
CASRYTGANTEAFF
>TRBJ1-2|NA|few|TRBV5-1
TGCGCCAGCAGCTTGGAGCCAACTAACTATGGCTACACCTTC
CASSLEPTNYGYTF
>TRBJ2-5|NA|NA|TRBV7-9
TGTGCCAGCAGCTTTTACCGGGTTAGCCAAGAGACCCAGTACTTC
CASSFYRVSQETQYF
>TRBJ2-1|NA|NA|TRBV11-3
TGTGCCAGCAGCTTAGGGGCCCAGACCTACAATGAGCAGTTCTTC
CASSLGAQTYNEQFF
>TRBJ2-1|NA|NA|TRBV7-9
TGTGCCAGCAGCACCGATGGTCGGAATGAGCAGTTCTTC
CASSTDGRNEQFF
>TRBJ2-7|NA|NA|TRBV5-1
TGCGCCAGCAGCTCCGGGTACGGACAGGGAGGGTACGAGCAGTACTTC
CASSSGYGQGGYEQYF
>TRBJ1-6|TRBD1|NA|TRBV2
TGTGCCAGCAGAGAGACAGGGAGCACTTCACCCCTCCACTTT
CASRETGSTSPLHF
>TRBJ2-7|TRBD1|NA|TRBV11-2
TGTGCCAGCAGCTTAGGAGTACGGGGGGGGACAGGGGGTTACGAGCAGTACTTC
CASSLGVRGGTGGYEQYF
>TRBJ1-1|NA|NA|TRBV27
TGTGCCAGCGGAGACCGGGGGGGGCTCACTGAAGCTTTCTTT
CASGDRGGLTEAFF
>TRBJ1-3|NA|once|TRBV27
TGTGCCAGCAGTTTAACGGGGGTTTCTGGAAACACCATATATTTT
CASSLTGVSGNTIYF
>TRBJ2-5|NA|few|TRBV7-2
TGTGCCAGCAGCACTTACCAAGAGACCCAGTACTTC
CASSTYQETQYF
>TRBJ2-7|TRBD1|NA|TRBV4-1
TGCGCCAGCAGCCATGACAGGGGTTCGGGTGAGCAGTACTTC
CASSHDRGSGEQYF
>TRBJ2-2|NA|NA|TRBV27
TGTGCCAGCAGTTTTCTACGGGGGTCCCACACCGGGGAGCTGTTTTTT
CASSFLRGSHTGELFF
>TRBJ1-4|TRBD1|NA|TRBV7-7
TGTGCTAGCAGCTTAAACAGGGGGGAAAAACTGTTTTTT
CASSLNRGEKLFF
>TRBJ2-3|NA|once|TRBV7-8
TGTGCCAGCAGCTTAGCCTGGGAGTCGGGCACAGATACGCAGTATTTT
CASSLAWESGTDTQYF